This T cell receptor beta chain was documented in a study of CD8 T cells in Susac syndrome. General observations from the study: A relatively small number of individuals underwent TCR sequencing and HLA analysis.

An input of about 0.45 to 1 ug of RNA was subjected to reverse transcription using random hexamers. TCRdb passed the immunoSEQ multiplex PCR reads through MiXCR, listing each CDR3 protein once. The sample holds just over 300,000 distinct CDR3 sequences, about 91% seen once. In contrast to the negatively isolated CD8+ and CD4+ T cells, TEMRA cells were FACS-enriched. As to this clonotype: Its antigen is as yet unknown.

The sequence was obtained from a human donor with multiple sclerosis. Sequencing input: CD4+ T cells from PBMCs.

This chain's CDR3 is CASSLERREDPYGYTF. The DNA of the CDR3 is TGCGCCAGCAGCTTGGAGCGTAGAGAAGACCCCTATGGCTACACCTTC. This chain joins TRBV5-1 and TRBJ1-2; D unresolved. V lost 0 bases to trimming and J lost 4 bases, with 16 bases between them. The germline CDR1 and CDR2 sequences are SGHRS and YFSETQ. The CDR3 runs to 16 residues.